This TCR beta chain comes out of a study of T cell responses to AZD1222 COVID-19 vaccine. Whole-study results and caveats: Once two AZD1222 doses were given, Spike-specific TCR breadth and depth went up. The sample set comprised mostly white British donors with more females, and clonal diversity was possibly underestimated. The number of AZD1222 recipients seropositive at baseline was only five to seven. Unmutated variant regions are reportedly the target of nearly half of TCRs that are spike-specific.

The V segment lost 2 bases and the J segment 9 bases; nucleotides outside the gene matches: 6. Germline loops: CDR1 MNHEY, CDR2 SMNVEV (reference sequence). The CDR3 is 14 residues long. The table came from immunoSEQ multiplex PCR; TCRdb's copy has only in-frame clones and leaves some out. Among tens of thousands of clones, roughly nine tenths were seen once, and the ten largest hold around 9.3%. On this clone itself: The antigen remains undetermined.

V usage is TRBV27 and J usage is TRBJ2-1; 8 positions match TRBD1. The sequence derives from an adult who received the AZD1222 COVID-19 vaccine. Specimen: peripheral blood, collected 28 days after the second AZD1222 dose. CDR3 protein: CASSLQQGATEQFF. The CDR3 nucleotides are TGTGCCAGCAGTTTACAGCAGGGGGCTACTGAGCAGTTCTTC.